A single sample gave rise to the 5 T cell receptor beta chains below, sequenced in a study of blood T cell repertoires in COVID-19. Clones were sequenced by immunoSEQ multiplex PCR, and TCRdb holds only the in-frame ones, with some missing. The table includes 120,000 to 150,000 clones, 80% to 90% detected once. Input material: peripheral blood. Receptors originate from a woman aged 60-75 years with active COVID-19.

The chain is built from TRBV9 and TRBJ2-3; 14 bases match TRBD2. Germline CDR1 and CDR2: SGDLS and YYNGEE. With 6 bases clipped from V and 1 base from J, the junction kept 4 bases outside the gene matches. The CDR3 contains 16 residues. CDR3 DNA: TGTGCCAGCAACCCGACTAGCGGGGGGGGCACAGATACGCAGTATTTT. Its translation: CASNPTSGGGTDTQYF.

This chain links TRBV6-2 or TRBV6-3 with TRBJ2-2; 9 nucleotides line up with TRBD2. V shed 5 bases, J shed 2 bases, and the junction held 6 bases outside the gene matches. Germline values: CDR1 MNHEY, CDR2 SVGEGT. There are 16 residues in the CDR3. The CDR3 loop reads CASSTLGTSNTGELFF. For the CDR3, the DNA is TGTGCCAGCAGTACGCTCGGGACTAGCAACACCGGGGAGCTGTTTTTT.

V is TRBV27 and J is TRBJ1-6, with TRBD1 as a possible D gene (6 bases). The germline gives CDR1 MNHEY, CDR2 SMNVEV (reference sequence). The V gene lost 3 bases and the J gene lost 11 bases, with 11 bases spanning the gap. This CDR3 region has 13 residues. CDR3 DNA sequence: TGTGCCAGCAGTTTCCAGGGGTCAACACCCCTCCACTTT. Protein product: CASSFQGSTPLHF.

The rearrangement uses TRBV11-2 and TRBJ2-7; 8 bases align to TRBD1. V shed 7 bases, J shed 0 bases, and the junction held 5 bases outside the gene matches. CDR1 SGHAT and CDR2 FQNNGV come from the germline V gene. This CDR3 is 14 amino acids long. CDR3 nucleotides: TGTGCCAGCACCCAGGGGGCGAGCTCCTACGAGCAGTACTTC. This sequence encodes CASTQGASSYEQYF.

The CDR3 loop is CASSLSRTDTQYF. Written as DNA, the CDR3 is TGTGCCAGCAGCCTGTCTCGCACAGATACGCAGTATTTT. This rearrangement joins TRBV4-2 to TRBJ2-3, with D unclear. V gave up 4 bases and J gave up 1 base, with 6 bases separating them. CDR1 and CDR2 (germline): LGHNA, YNFKEQ. The CDR3 loop spans 13 amino acids.